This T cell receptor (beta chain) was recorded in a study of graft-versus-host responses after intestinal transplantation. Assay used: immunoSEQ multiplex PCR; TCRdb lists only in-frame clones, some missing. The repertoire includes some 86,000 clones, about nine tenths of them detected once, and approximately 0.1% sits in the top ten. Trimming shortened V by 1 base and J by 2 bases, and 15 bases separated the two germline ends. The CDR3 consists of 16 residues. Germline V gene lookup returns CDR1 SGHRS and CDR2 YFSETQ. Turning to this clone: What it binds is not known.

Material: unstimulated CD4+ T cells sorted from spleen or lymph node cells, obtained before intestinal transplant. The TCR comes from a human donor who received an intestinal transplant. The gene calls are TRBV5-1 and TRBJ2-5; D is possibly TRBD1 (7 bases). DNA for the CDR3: TGCGCCAGCAGCTTGTTTAGGCAGGGGGGACAAGAGACCCAGTACTTC. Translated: CASSLFRQGGQETQYF.